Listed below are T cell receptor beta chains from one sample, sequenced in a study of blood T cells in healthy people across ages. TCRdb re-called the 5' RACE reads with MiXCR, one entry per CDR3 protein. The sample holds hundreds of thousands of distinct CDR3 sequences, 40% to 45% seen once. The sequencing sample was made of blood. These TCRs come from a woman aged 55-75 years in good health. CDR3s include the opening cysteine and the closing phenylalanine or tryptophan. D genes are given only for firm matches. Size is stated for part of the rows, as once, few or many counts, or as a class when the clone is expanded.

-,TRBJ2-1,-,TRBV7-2,TGTGCCAGCAGCTTTGGGCAGGGAGAAGGTGAGCAGTTCTTC,CASSFGQGEGEQFF
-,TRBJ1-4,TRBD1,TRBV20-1,TGCAGTGCTAGGGACAGGAAGGGTGGCGAAAAACTGTTTTTT,CSARDRKGGEKLFF
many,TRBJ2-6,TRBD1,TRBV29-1,TGCAGCGTTGGGATGCGGGACAGGGAGACTGGGGCCAACGTCCTGACTTTC,CSVGMRDRETGANVLTF
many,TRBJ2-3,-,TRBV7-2,TGTGCCAGCAGCTTTCAGGGATCAGATACGCAGTATTTT,CASSFQGSDTQYF
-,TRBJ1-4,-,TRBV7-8,TGTGCCAGCAGCTTAAGCTGGGATGGTGAAAAACTGGTTTTT,CASSLSWDGEKLVF
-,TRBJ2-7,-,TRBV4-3,TGCGCCAGCAGCCATCAACCCTCCTACGAGCAGTACTTC,CASSHQPSYEQYF
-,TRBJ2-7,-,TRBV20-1,TGCAGTGCTATGCCAGGACCCTTTACCCAGGGGTACGAGCAGTACTTC,CSAMPGPFTQGYEQYF
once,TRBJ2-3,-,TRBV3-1,TGTGCCAGCAGCCCCCGGGATCGCACAGATGCGCAGTATTTT,CASSPRDRTDAQYF
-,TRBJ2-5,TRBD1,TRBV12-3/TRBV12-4,TGTGCCGGCAGTTTCAGACAGGGAACGGAGACCCAGTACTTC,CAGSFRQGTETQYF
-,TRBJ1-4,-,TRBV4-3,TGCGCCAGCAGCCAAGATGGGGCAACTAATGAAAAACTGTTTTTT,CASSQDGATNEKLFF
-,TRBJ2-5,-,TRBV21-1,TGTGCCAGCAGCAAAGGCATGGACTTTCGGTCTTGGTCAGAGACCCAGTACTTC,CASSKGMDFRSWSETQYF
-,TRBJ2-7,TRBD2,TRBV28,TGTGCCAGCAGGCTACCAGCGGGGGCTTCCTACGAGCAGTACTTC,CASRLPAGASYEQYF
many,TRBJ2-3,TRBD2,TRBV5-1,TGCGCCAGCAAAAGACTAGCGCTTTACACAGATACGCAGTATTTT,CASKRLALYTDTQYF
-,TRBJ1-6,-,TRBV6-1,TGTGCCAGCAGTGAAGCGCTGGTGGCCCTGGCAGGGTCACCCCTCCACTTT,CASSEALVALAGSPLHF
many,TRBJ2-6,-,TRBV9,TGTGCCAGCAGCACCGAACCCGGGACCACCCGCTCTGGGGCCAACGTCCTGACTTTC,CASSTEPGTTRSGANVLTF
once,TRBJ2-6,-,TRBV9,TGTGCCAGCAGCGCACTAGGGTCTGGGGCCAACGTCCTGACTTTC,CASSALGSGANVLTF
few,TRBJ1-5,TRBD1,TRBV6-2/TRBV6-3,TGTGCCAGCAGGGGGACAGGGGAGGGTCAGCCCCAGCATTTT,CASRGTGEGQPQHF
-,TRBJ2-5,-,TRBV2,TGTGCCAGCAGTGAACTGAATATAGGCTCGGCATTCCAAGAGACCCAGTACTTC,CASSELNIGSAFQETQYF
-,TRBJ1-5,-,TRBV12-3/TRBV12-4,TGTGCCAGCAGTCCAGGACATCCTAGCAATCAGCCCCAGCATTTT,CASSPGHPSNQPQHF
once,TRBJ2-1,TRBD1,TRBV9,TGTGCCAGCAGCGTACAACAGGGGGCCTACAATGAGCAGTTCTTC,CASSVQQGAYNEQFF
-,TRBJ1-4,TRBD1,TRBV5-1,TGCGCCAGCAGCTTGGGCGGAGGGGGCGCCAAGGCTAATGAAAAACTGTTTTTT,CASSLGGGGAKANEKLFF
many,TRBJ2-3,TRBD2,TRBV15,TGTGCCACCAGCAGAGTAGCGGGGGAGGGAGATACGCAGTATTTT,CATSRVAGEGDTQYF
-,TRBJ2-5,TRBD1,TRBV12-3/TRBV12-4,TGTGCCAGCATAAGAATACCGGGACAGGGGAACAATGAGCAGTACTTC,CASIRIPGQGNNEQYF
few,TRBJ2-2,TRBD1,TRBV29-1,TGCAGCGTACAGGGGATTCTGAACACCGGGGAGCTGTTTTTT,CSVQGILNTGELFF
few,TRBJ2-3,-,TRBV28,TGTGCCAGTGGAGTGGCGGGCACAGATACGCAGTATTTT,CASGVAGTDTQYF
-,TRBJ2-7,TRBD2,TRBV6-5,TGTGCCAGCAGTTATTCGACTAGCGGGGTTACCGGCTACGAGCAGTACTTC,CASSYSTSGVTGYEQYF
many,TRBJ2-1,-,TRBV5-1,TGCGCCAGCAGCTTGTGGTCCAGCTCGTCCTACAATGAGCAGTTCTTC,CASSLWSSSSYNEQFF
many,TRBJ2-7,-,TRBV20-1,TGCAGTGCCCAAGTACAGGGATCCTACGAGCAGTACTTC,CSAQVQGSYEQYF
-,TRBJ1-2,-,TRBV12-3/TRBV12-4,TGTACCAGCAGTTTATCTGGCAGGTCTGGAAACACCTTC,CTSSLSGRSGNTF
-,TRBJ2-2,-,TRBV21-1,TGTGCCTTAGGGGTGATTAGAACATCCGGGGAGCTGTTTTTT,CALGVIRTSGELFF
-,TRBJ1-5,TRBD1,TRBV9,TGTGCCAGCAGCGGAGGGGGCCTGGGACAGCCCCAGCATTTT,CASSGGGLGQPQHF
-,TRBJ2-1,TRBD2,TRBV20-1,TGCAGTCCAACCCCCGGGACTAGCGGGGGAGGGGAGCAGTTCTTC,CSPTPGTSGGGEQFF
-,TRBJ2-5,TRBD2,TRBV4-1,TGCGCCAGCAGCCCGGGGACTAGCGATGTAGAGACCCAGTACTTC,CASSPGTSDVETQYF
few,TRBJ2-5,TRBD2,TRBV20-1,TGCAGTGCTAGAGATTCGCGCGGGGGTTGGGAAGAGACCCAGTACTTC,CSARDSRGGWEETQYF
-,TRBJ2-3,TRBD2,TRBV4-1,TGCGCCAGCAGCCAAGAACTTGCGGGGGGGCAAGATACGCAGTATTTT,CASSQELAGGQDTQYF
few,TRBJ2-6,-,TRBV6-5,TGTGCCAGCAGCCTGCGACCTGGGGCCAACGTCCTGACTTTC,CASSLRPGANVLTF
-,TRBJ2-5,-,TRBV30,TGTGCCTGGATGGCAGCGCAAGAGACCCAGTACTTC,CAWMAAQETQYF
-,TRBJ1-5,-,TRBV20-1,TGCAGTGCTAGAGAGGGGGCTGGGCCAAATCAGCCCCAGCATTTT,CSAREGAGPNQPQHF
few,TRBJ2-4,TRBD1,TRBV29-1,TGCAGCGTTGAAGGGAGACAGGGTACGAGTGAGCAGTACTTC,CSVEGRQGTSEQYF
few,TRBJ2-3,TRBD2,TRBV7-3,TGTGCCAGCATAACTAGCGGGAGGGGGACAGATACGCAGTATTTT,CASITSGRGTDTQYF
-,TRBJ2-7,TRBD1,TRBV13,TGTGCCAGCAGCTTGAGGACAGGTCCAAGCTACGAGCAGTACTTC,CASSLRTGPSYEQYF
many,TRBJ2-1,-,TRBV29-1,TGCAGCGTGGCCCCTTCCGGGACCGACAATGAGCAGTTCTTC,CSVAPSGTDNEQFF
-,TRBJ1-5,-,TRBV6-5,TGTGCCAGCAGACCCGTCGTATCAAATCAGCCCCAGCATTTT,CASRPVVSNQPQHF
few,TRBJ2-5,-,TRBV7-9,TGTGCCAGCAGCTCCATAGCGGCTGGAGAGACCCAGTACTTC,CASSSIAAGETQYF
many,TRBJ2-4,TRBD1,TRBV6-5,TGTGCCAGCAGGACAGGGGACGGAAACATTCAGTACTTC,CASRTGDGNIQYF
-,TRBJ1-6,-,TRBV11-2,TGTGCCAGCAGCTTAGACCACTATAATTCACCCCTCCACTTT,CASSLDHYNSPLHF
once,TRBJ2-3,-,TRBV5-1,TGCGCCAGCAGCTTGGGCCCGGAGCCCACTGACACAGATACGCAGTATTTT,CASSLGPEPTDTDTQYF